The 28 T cell receptor beta chains below were found in one sample sequenced in a study of CD8 T cells in ankylosing spondylitis. TCRdb reanalysed the 5' RACE reads using MiXCR and keeps one entry per CDR3 protein. The profile shows hundreds of thousands of distinct CDR3 sequences, about 26% of them singletons. Specimen: blood, either unsorted or a sorted T cell fraction (not recorded which). These receptors were collected from a male donor with ankylosing spondylitis or in good health (not recorded which).

This clonotype was counted only a few times. The V call is TRBV5-6, the J call TRBJ2-7; the D gene is possibly TRBD2 (5 bases). In germline, CDR1 is SGHDT, CDR2 YYEEEE. The germline V and J ends were trimmed by 5 bases and 5 bases, with 17 bases remaining between them. There are 14 residues in the CDR3. In DNA, the CDR3 is TGTGCCAGCAGGTCCGGGAACGGATGGCACGAGCAGTACTTC. Translated, it gives CASRSGNGWHEQYF.

The chain is built from TRBV5-5 and TRBJ1-5; D is perhaps TRBD1 (6 bases). V was pared by 0 bases and J by 4 bases, with 8 bases between. Germline CDR1 is SGHKS and CDR2 is YYEKEE (reference sequence). The CDR3 is made up of 14 amino acids. The CDR3 sequence: CASSLDRVNQPQHF. The CDR3 DNA reads as TGTGCCAGCAGCTTGGACAGGGTGAATCAGCCCCAGCATTTT.

V gene TRBV5-6 combines with J gene TRBJ1-2; 10 bases are shared with TRBD1. J was trimmed by 4 bases and V by 4 bases; bases with no gene match: 7. The CDR3 sequence is 15 residues long. Germline CDR1 and CDR2: SGHDT and YYEEEE. CDR3 DNA: TGTGCCAGCAGCCCCGACAGGGGGCAGATCTATGGCTACACCTTC. The encoded protein is CASSPDRGQIYGYTF.

The chain is built from TRBV29-1 and TRBJ2-2; 7 bases fit TRBD1. Trimming took 2 bases from V and 6 from J; bases not matched to a gene: 9. CDR3 size: 15 residues. The germline gives CDR1 SQVTM, CDR2 ANQGSEA. CDR3 bases: TGCAGCGTTGAACTTCTAGACAGGGCCCCCGGGGAGCTGTTTTTT. Translated: CSVELLDRAPGELFF.

This clonotype occurred a few times. The chain joins TRBV9 to TRBJ2-4; the match to TRBD2 covers 7 bases. The CDR3 has 17 amino acids. Per germline, CDR1 SGDLS and CDR2 YYNGEE. J was trimmed by 6 bases and V by 3 bases; bases with no gene match: 15. The CDR3 loop reads CASSAEVGAIAGNIQYF. CDR3 DNA: TGTGCCAGCAGCGCGGAAGTGGGCGCGATAGCGGGAAACATTCAGTACTTC. The whole variable domain, filled in from reference TRBV9 and TRBJ2-4, reads DSGVTQTPKHLITATGQRVTLRCSPRSGDLSVYWYQQSLDQGLQFLIQYYNGEERAKGNILERFSAQQFPDLHSELNLSSLELGDSALYFCASSAEVGAIAGNIQYFGAGTRLSVL.

This clonotype was seen at least ten times. This CDR3 is CSVRRIASTDTQYF. The DNA of the CDR3 is TGCAGCGTTAGGCGCATTGCTAGCACAGATACGCAGTATTTT. This chain joins TRBV29-1 and TRBJ2-3; D is uncertain. V lost 5 bases to trimming and J lost 0 bases, with 12 bases between them. CDR3 length: 14 amino acids. Germline lookup yields CDR1 SQVTM and CDR2 ANQGSEA.

This clonotype was recorded many times. V is TRBV18 and J is TRBJ1-2, with TRBD1 matching over 8 bases. V was clipped by 2 bases and J by 3 bases; unmatched bases: 11. This CDR3 is built from 17 residues. The germline V gene encodes CDR1 KGHSH and CDR2 LQKENI. The DNA for the CDR3 is TGTGCCAGCTCACCAGGCAATCAGGACAGGGCTTACTATGGCTACACCTTC. Encoded protein: CASSPGNQDRAYYGYTF. The full variable domain, with the rest looked up from reference TRBV18 and TRBJ1-2, is NAGVMQNPRHLVRRRGQEARLRCSPMKGHSHVYWYRQLPEEGLKFMVYLQKENIIDESGMPKERFSAEFPKEGPSILRIQQVVRGDSAAYFCASSPGNQDRAYYGYTFGSGTRLTVV.

The table lists this clonotype with many counts. In DNA form, the CDR3 reads TGCAGTGCTAGAGGACTAGCGGGAAGGGGAGAGACCCAGTACTTC. It yields the protein CSARGLAGRGETQYF. The chain combines TRBV20-1 with TRBJ2-5; 11 bases map to TRBD2. The CDR3 runs to 15 residues. Germline loops: CDR1 DFQATT, CDR2 SNEGSKA (reference sequence). V lost 1 base to trimming and J lost 4 bases; unmatched junction nucleotides: 5.

In its sample, this clonotype was seen a few times. J is TRBJ1-6 and V is TRBV5-6, with a weak D call TRBD1 (5 bases). V lost 2 bases, J lost 10 bases, and 19 bases lay in between. The CDR3 extends over 16 amino acids. In germline, CDR1 is SGHDT, CDR2 YYEEEE. CDR3 amino acids: CASSLLSRTKESPLHF. The CDR3 DNA sequence: TGTGCCAGCAGCTTACTTTCGCGGACAAAGGAGTCACCCCTCCACTTT. The full variable domain, its missing parts supplied by reference TRBV5-6 and TRBJ1-6, is DAGVTQSPTHLIKTRGQQVTLRCSPKSGHDTVSWYQQALGQGPQFIFQYYEEEERQRGNFPDRFSGHQFPNYSSELNVNALLLGDSALYLCASSLLSRTKESPLHFGNGTRLTVT.

The chain carries TRBV7-2 and TRBJ2-1; D is undetermined. CDR1 is SGHTA and CDR2 is FQGNSA in the germline V gene. The CDR3 spans 12 residues. V lost 7 bases to trimming and J lost 12 bases, with 16 bases between them. This CDR3 is CASTGEMSRQFF. CDR3 bases: TGTGCCAGCACCGGTGAGATGAGCCGGCAGTTCTTC.

This clonotype was seen repeatedly, ten times or more. This chain joins TRBV27 and TRBJ1-6; tentatively, D is TRBD1 (5 bases). Germline V gives CDR1 MNHEY, CDR2 SMNVEV (reference sequence). With 4 bases removed from V and 9 bases from J, the gap between germline ends came to 13 bases. The CDR3 loop spans 14 amino acids. CDR3 protein: CASSSQGGRSPLHF. CDR3 coding DNA: TGTGCCAGCAGTTCCCAGGGAGGCCGTTCACCCCTCCACTTT.

This clonotype was seen repeatedly, ten times or more. This chain connects TRBV12-3 or TRBV12-4 to TRBJ1-3; D gene ambiguous. The CDR3 runs 15 residues. Trimming took 4 bases from V and 0 from J, leaving 10 bases between them. This CDR3 is CASSSHTSSGNTIYF. The CDR3 nucleotides read TGTGCCAGCAGTTCCCACACGAGCTCTGGAAACACCATATATTTT.

As to this clonotype: This may be a read error, as it is one base from a much larger clone. The J gene is TRBJ2-7, the V gene TRBV6-1, with D perhaps matching TRBD2 (5 bases). Per the germline V gene, CDR1 is MNHNS and CDR2 is SASEGT. There are 15 residues in the CDR3. The CDR3 DNA follows: TGTGCCCGCAGGCAATCCGGGATACAAACCTACGAGCAGTACTTC. Its protein is CARRQSGIQTYEQYF.

This clonotype has only a few counts. The gene calls are TRBV18 and TRBJ1-1; D perhaps matches TRBD1 (6 bases). This CDR3 contains 15 residues. The V and J ends lost 3 bases and 0 bases respectively, with 11 bases between them. CDR1 is KGHSH, CDR2 LQKENI, per germline. The CDR3 here is CASSPGHALNTEAFF. As DNA, the CDR3 is TGTGCCAGCTCACCGGGACATGCCTTGAACACTGAAGCTTTCTTT.

This clonotype has at least ten counts. This sequence joins TRBV18 and TRBJ1-1; D is undetermined. Looked up from germline, CDR1 is KGHSH and CDR2 is LQKENI. V lost 0 bases, J lost 8 bases, and 16 bases lay in between. This CDR3 has 15 amino acids. The CDR3 loop reads CASSPPSTRKSEAFF. DNA for the CDR3: TGTGCCAGCTCACCACCGAGCACCCGTAAGTCGGAAGCTTTCTTT.

The genes are TRBV29-1 and TRBJ2-7; tentatively, D is TRBD1 (5 bases). The CDR3 runs to 14 residues. Per the germline V gene, CDR1 is SQVTM and CDR2 is ANQGSEA. The V end lost 0 bases, the J end lost 3 bases, and 12 bases lay between the germline ends. The CDR3 DNA follows: TGCAGCGTTGAAGATCTCAGGGTCTGCTACGAGCAGTACTTC. Its protein product is CSVEDLRVCYEQYF.

The sample holds many counts of this clonotype. The J gene is TRBJ2-7, the V gene TRBV20-1; 8 nucleotides align to TRBD1. The trim removed 6 bases at V and 7 bases at J, leaving 14 bases unmatched. CDR3 length: 14 residues. Germline CDR1 reads DFQATT; CDR2 reads SNEGSKA (reference sequence). CDR3 residues: CSAQGGWDRSEQYF. The CDR3 region has the DNA TGCAGTGCCCAAGGGGGGTGGGACAGGTCAGAGCAGTACTTC.

This clonotype was observed many times. The V and J genes are TRBV5-1 and TRBJ1-3; D perhaps matches TRBD1 (5 bases). V was trimmed by 0 bases and J by 1 base, leaving 5 bases between them. The CDR3 length is 14 residues. Per the germline V gene, CDR1 is SGHRS and CDR2 is YFSETQ. CDR3 bases: TGCGCCAGCAGCTTGGGGGGGTCTGGAAACACCATATATTTT. Translated, it gives CASSLGGSGNTIYF.

This clonotype was seen more than once but under ten times. This sequence joins TRBV10-3 and TRBJ2-1; TRBD1 aligns across 8 bases. The germline V gene has CDR1 ENHRY and CDR2 SYGVKD. With V trimmed by 11 bases and J by 3 bases, 9 bases remained unmatched. The CDR3 has 14 amino acids. In DNA, the CDR3 is TGTGCCGCTAAACAGGGGGTGGACTACAATGAGCAGTTCTTC. It is translated as CAAKQGVDYNEQFF.

This clonotype has ten or more counts. The chain joins TRBV20-1 to TRBJ2-3, with D maybe TRBD2 (6 bases). CDR1 and CDR2 (germline): DFQATT, SNEGSKA (reference sequence). This CDR3 comprises 17 residues. V lost 2 bases, J lost 6 bases, and 24 bases lay in between. The CDR3 sequence is CSARLPGVEGPSDTQYF. The CDR3 DNA reads as TGCAGTGCTAGACTCCCCGGGGTGGAGGGCCCGAGCGATACGCAGTATTTT.

The chain couples TRBV20-1 to TRBJ2-1, with 10 bases lining up with TRBD2. Germline CDR1 reads DFQATT; CDR2 reads SNEGSKA (reference sequence). Trimming cost V 6 bases and J 3 bases; bases outside gene matches: 14. The CDR3 length is 17 residues. CDR3 loop: CSATTLGLAYNYNEQFF. The DNA for the CDR3 is TGCAGTGCCACCACACTGGGACTAGCGTACAACTACAATGAGCAGTTCTTC.

V is TRBV20-1 and J is TRBJ2-1; D is possibly TRBD1 or TRBD2 (5 bases each). The CDR3 runs to 11 residues. Germline values: CDR1 DFQATT, CDR2 SNEGSKA (reference sequence). V gave up 3 bases and J gave up 7 bases, with 7 bases separating them. CDR3 sequence reads: CSARWGNEQFF. The CDR3, as DNA: TGCAGTGCTAGGTGGGGGAATGAGCAGTTCTTC.

The chain couples TRBV29-1 to TRBJ1-2; perhaps TRBD1 as D (5 bases). This CDR3 is 15 amino acids long. The V gene's germline CDR1 is SQVTM and CDR2 ANQGSEA. The ends were cut back, 5 bases at V and 5 bases at J, with 21 bases in the middle. CDR3 DNA: TGCAGCGTTCTCGCAGGTCCTGGGACGGAATATGGCTACACCTTC. It is translated as CSVLAGPGTEYGYTF.

This sequence joins TRBV20-1 and TRBJ2-3; the D gene is possibly TRBD2 (6 bases). Germline V lookup: CDR1 DFQATT, CDR2 SNEGSKA (reference sequence). This CDR3 is built from 12 residues. V was shortened by 2 bases and J by 12 bases, with 15 bases between the two germline ends. The CDR3: CSARTTSAVQYF. CDR3 coding DNA: TGCAGTGCTAGAACGACTAGTGCCGTTCAGTATTTT.

V and J are TRBV12-3 or TRBV12-4 and TRBJ2-5, with 15 bases aligning to TRBD2. Trimming took 6 bases from V and 5 from J; bases not matched to a gene: 7. The CDR3 contains 16 residues. CDR3 nucleotide sequence: TGTGCCAGCAGAGGACTAGCGGGAGGGCCGAGTGAGACCCAGTACTTC. It translates to CASRGLAGGPSETQYF.

This chain connects TRBV4-3 to TRBJ2-7, with TRBD2 matching 8 bases. CDR1 LGHNA and CDR2 YSLEER come from the germline V gene. The CDR3 extends over 12 amino acids. J gave up 13 bases and V 5 bases, and 10 bases lay outside the gene matches. The CDR3 DNA is TGCGCCAGCAGCTCTCGAGCGGGGGAGAAATACTTC. This gives the protein CASSSRAGEKYF.

With regard to this clonotype: It may be a read error: a sequence one base away is much more abundant. The V and J genes are TRBV28 and TRBJ2-5, with D tentatively TRBD1 or TRBD2 (5 bases each). The CDR3 runs 15 residues. Germline lookup yields CDR1 MDHEN and CDR2 SYDVKM. CDR3 in amino acids: CASSPGASRQATQYF. The CDR3 nucleotides read TGTGCCAGCAGTCCCGGGGCTAGCAGACAAGCGACCCAGTACTTC. The whole variable domain, remainder taken from reference TRBV28 and TRBJ2-5, is DVKVTQSSRYLVKRTGEKVFLECVQDMDHENMFWYRQDPGLGLRLIYFSYDVKMKEKGDIPEGYSVSREKKERFSLILESASTNQTSMYLCASSPGASRQATQYFGPGTRLLVL.

This clonotype was seen only a few times. The J gene is TRBJ2-1, the V gene TRBV12-3 or TRBV12-4; D might be TRBD1 (5 bases). V lost 2 bases to trimming and J lost 6 bases, with 14 bases between them. This CDR3 spans 15 amino acids. This chain's CDR3 is CASSLRQGGSNEQFF. DNA of the CDR3: TGTGCCAGCAGTTTAAGGCAGGGTGGTAGCAATGAGCAGTTCTTC.